Below, 22 T cell receptor beta chains from the same sample are listed, as sequenced in a study of T cell changes during pregnancy in multiple sclerosis. Produced via immunoSEQ multiplex PCR; TCRdb's table is partial and in-frame only. The repertoire holds about 110,000 clones, roughly 92% seen once, with approximately 3.7% in the top ten. Material: peripheral blood, obtained after pregnancy. All receptors come from a female donor with multiple sclerosis, enrolled in a pregnancy study.

The chain couples TRBV7-8 to TRBJ2-6; 7 bases fit TRBD1. The trim removed 5 bases at V and 3 bases at J, leaving 10 bases unmatched. Germline loops: CDR1 SGHVS, CDR2 FQNEAQ. CDR3 size: 17 residues. The DNA of the CDR3 is TGTGCCAGCAGCCCCCGGGACAGCGTCGATGGGGCCAACGTCCTGACTTTC. It is translated as CASSPRDSVDGANVLTF. The full variable domain, in which reference TRBV7-8 and TRBJ2-6 provide the parts outside the CDR3, is GAGVSQSPRYKVAKRGQDVALRCDPISGHVSLFWYQQALGQGPEFLTYFQNEAQLDKSGLPSDRFFAERPEGSVSTLKIQRTQQEDSAVYLCASSPRDSVDGANVLTFGAGSRLTVL.

The CDR3 here is CATSGGETEAFF. The DNA for the CDR3 is TGTGCCACCTCGGGCGGGGAGACTGAAGCTTTCTTT. The chain has TRBV10-3 and TRBJ1-1; D call uncertain. The length of the CDR3 is 12 residues. Trimming cost V 10 bases and J 5 bases, with 14 bases left between them. CDR1 ENHRY and CDR2 SYGVKD come from the germline V gene.

This sequence joins TRBV5-4 and TRBJ2-3; TRBD2 aligns across 12 bases. This CDR3 region has 15 residues. After removal of 0 bases from V and 4 bases from J, the junction contained 0 bases not matched to a gene. Per the germline V gene, CDR1 is SGHNT and CDR2 is YYREEE (reference sequence). The CDR3 is CASSLGLAGADTQYF. The CDR3 nucleotides are TGTGCCAGCAGCTTGGGACTAGCGGGGGCAGATACGCAGTATTTT.

The V call is TRBV6-5, the J call TRBJ2-3; 10 positions agree with TRBD2. V lost 4 bases, J lost 0 bases, and 4 bases stayed unmatched. Germline loops: CDR1 MNHEY, CDR2 SVGAGI. The CDR3 consists of 16 residues. The CDR3 DNA is TGTGCCAGCAGTTTTGGACTAGCGGCTAGCACAGATACGCAGTATTTT. Its translation: CASSFGLAASTDTQYF.

This chain links TRBV14 with TRBJ1-2; the D gene is possibly TRBD1 (5 bases). V dropped 4 bases and J dropped 8 bases, with 14 bases sitting between them. This CDR3 is 13 amino acids long. The germline V gene encodes CDR1 SGHDN and CDR2 FVKESK. The CDR3 here is CASSRPTGLGYTF. The DNA for the CDR3 is TGTGCCAGCAGCCGACCAACAGGATTAGGCTACACCTTC. Complete variable domain (other parts from reference TRBV14 and TRBJ1-2): EAGVTQFPSHSVIEKGQTVTLRCDPISGHDNLYWYRRVMGKEIKFLLHFVKESKQDESGMPNNRFLAERTGGTYSTLKVQPAELEDSGVYFCASSRPTGLGYTFGSGTRLTVV.

CDR3 amino acids: CASSFTGGYGNTIYF. The DNA of the CDR3 is TGTGCCAGCAGCTTCACGGGGGGATACGGAAACACCATATATTTT. This chain connects TRBV7-3 to TRBJ1-3; D possibly corresponds to TRBD1 (5 bases). The CDR3 runs 15 residues. Germline V gene data show CDR1 as SGHTA and CDR2 as FQGTGA. Trimming pared 3 bases from V and 4 bases from J, leaving 13 bases between.

The V and J genes are TRBV5-4 and TRBJ2-1; D may be TRBD1 (6 bases). V was clipped by 4 bases and J by 1 base, with 12 bases between them. In germline, CDR1 is SGHNT, CDR2 YYREEE (reference sequence). This CDR3 comprises 15 residues. The CDR3 is CASSPDRSSYNEQFF. The CDR3 nucleotides are TGTGCCAGCAGCCCTGACAGGAGTTCCTACAATGAGCAGTTCTTC.

This rearrangement joins TRBV9 to TRBJ2-3, with TRBD1 identical over 7 bases. Trimming took 4 bases from V and 2 from J; bases not matched to a gene: 7. CDR3 length equals 15 residues. The germline gives CDR1 SGDLS, CDR2 YYNGEE. The CDR3 nucleotides read TGTGCCAGCAGCCCCCGAGGGGGCTTCACAGATACGCAGTATTTT. This translates into CASSPRGGFTDTQYF.

The rearrangement links TRBV13 to TRBJ1-1; D remains unclear. CDR1 and CDR2 from the germline V gene are PRHDT and FYEKMQ (reference sequence). The germline V and J ends were trimmed by 4 bases and 8 bases, with 14 bases remaining between them. This CDR3 comprises 13 residues. The CDR3 here is CASSSYTEQEAFF. For the CDR3, the DNA is TGTGCCAGCAGCTCGTACACGGAACAGGAAGCTTTCTTT.

The rearrangement joins TRBV6-5 to TRBJ1-1; D gene unclear. The CDR3 has 14 residues. Germline-derived CDR1 and CDR2 are MNHEY and SVGAGI. V dropped 4 bases and J dropped 10 bases, with 19 bases sitting between them. CDR3 sequence reads: CASSLTRDAVGAFF. The CDR3 DNA follows: TGTGCCAGCAGTTTAACTAGGGATGCGGTTGGAGCTTTCTTT.

V gene TRBV6-5 combines with J gene TRBJ1-1; D remains ambiguous. The CDR3 runs 12 residues. V was cut by 3 bases and J by 1 base, with 3 bases left in between. CDR1 is MNHEY and CDR2 is SVGAGI in the germline V gene. The CDR3 DNA is TGTGCCAGCAGTTATAGGAACACTGAAGCTTTCTTT. Translated: CASSYRNTEAFF.

This rearrangement joins TRBV29-1 to TRBJ1-2, with D hard to call. Germline CDR1 and CDR2: SQVTM and ANQGSEA. Trimming removed 2 bases at V and 3 bases at J, with 13 bases between. The CDR3 is 14 residues long. CDR3 sequence (DNA): TGCAGCGTTGAATTATACGGTTCTGACTATGGCTACACCTTC. It encodes CSVELYGSDYGYTF.

The rearrangement joins TRBV5-6 to TRBJ2-3; unclear D gene. Looked up from germline, CDR1 is SGHDT and CDR2 is YYEEEE. The CDR3 is made up of 12 amino acids. V gave up 3 bases and J gave up 8 bases, with 10 bases separating them. CDR3 nucleotides: TGTGCCAGCAGCTCTTACTACGGTACGCAGTATTTT. Residues: CASSSYYGTQYF.

This chain connects TRBV15 to TRBJ1-3, with 7 nucleotides matching TRBD1. This CDR3 spans 17 amino acids. V shed 0 bases and J 3 bases; nucleotides not matched to a gene: 8. CDR1 LNHNV and CDR2 YYDKDF come from the germline V gene (reference sequence). In DNA, the CDR3 is TGTGCCACCAGCAGAGAAGCCGCAGGGGGGTTTGGAAACACCATATATTTT. Amino acids: CATSREAAGGFGNTIYF.

This clone was seen a single time. Different DNA sequences within this sample yield the same CDR3. The chain joins TRBV11-2 to TRBJ2-7; D is unresolved. The ends were cut back, 5 bases at V and 1 base at J, with 3 bases in the middle. CDR1 and CDR2 (germline): SGHAT, FQNNGV. CDR3 length: 11 residues. CDR3 in amino acids: CASSPSYEQYF. In DNA form, the CDR3 reads TGTGCCAGCAGCCCGTCCTACGAGCAGTACTTC.

The gene calls are TRBV5-8 and TRBJ2-1; perhaps TRBD2 as D (5 bases). CDR3 length: 15 amino acids. Trimming removed 0 bases from V and 0 bases from J, with 7 bases in between. CDR1 is SGHTS, CDR2 YDEGEE, per germline. The CDR3 sequence is CASSLVGSSYNEQFF. The CDR3 DNA is TGTGCCAGCAGCTTGGTAGGGAGCTCCTACAATGAGCAGTTCTTC.

V gene TRBV27 combines with J gene TRBJ2-7; 9 bases line up with TRBD1. Trimming cost V 5 bases and J 7 bases; bases outside gene matches: 9. The CDR3 totals 14 residues. Germline V CDR1 and CDR2: MNHEY, SMNVEV (reference sequence). CDR3 protein: CASSPLGQGKEQYF. The CDR3 DNA reads TGTGCCAGCAGTCCCCTGGGACAGGGTAAAGAGCAGTACTTC.

V is TRBV5-8 and J is TRBJ2-1, with 9 bases aligning to TRBD2. CDR3 size: 15 residues. The trim removed 1 base at V and 7 bases at J, leaving 6 bases unmatched. The germline CDR1 and CDR2 sequences are SGHTS and YDEGEE. The CDR3, as DNA: TGTGCCAGCAGCTTGTTGCTAGCGGGGAATAATGAGCAGTTCTTC. Protein: CASSLLLAGNNEQFF.

This chain uses TRBV30 with TRBJ1-1, with a possible D match to TRBD1 (6 bases). The CDR3 consists of 13 residues. Germline loops: CDR1 GTSNPN, CDR2 SVGIG (reference sequence). V was pared by 2 bases and J by 5 bases, with 12 bases between. The CDR3 spells CAWSIEGGTEAFF. The CDR3 region has the DNA TGTGCCTGGAGTATTGAAGGGGGTACTGAAGCTTTCTTT.

This sequence joins TRBV18 and TRBJ2-3, with TRBD1 identical over 10 bases. V was pared by 2 bases and J by 2 bases, with 16 bases of the junction left unmatched. The germline CDR1 and CDR2 sequences are KGHSH and LQKENI. The CDR3 runs to 20 residues. The CDR3 DNA sequence: TGTGCCAGCTCACCAGCGCGGGACAGGGGATCCACGGTTTCCACAGATACGCAGTATTTT. Its protein product is CASSPARDRGSTVSTDTQYF.

The genes are TRBV23-1 and TRBJ2-5; 14 bases are a match to TRBD2. TRBV23-1 is an ORF, with its function uncertain. The CDR3 is 17 residues long. V shed 2 bases, J shed 3 bases, and the junction held 5 bases outside the gene matches. The CDR3 loop is CASSQNGTSGGKETQYF. Written as DNA, the CDR3 is TGCGCCAGCAGTCAAAACGGGACTAGCGGGGGCAAAGAGACCCAGTACTTC.

This sequence joins TRBV5-6 and TRBJ1-2; no firm D call. CDR1 SGHDT and CDR2 YYEEEE come from the germline V gene. The CDR3 covers 16 residues. V was cut by 2 bases and J by 5 bases, with 19 bases left in between. DNA of the CDR3: TGTGCCAGCAGCTTCGTCGGCTCTTTTGGGGAGTATGGCTACACCTTC. Translated: CASSFVGSFGEYGYTF.